Described below is a single T cell receptor beta chain sequence and its context. Its antigen is unidentified. Every patient was affected by relapse after autologous stem cell transplantation, while exposure to brentuximab vedotin was not uniform. Magnetic negative selection was used to purify CD4+ T cells from PBMCs that had been thawed. The protocol was immunoSEQ multiplex PCR, while the TCRdb copy is restricted to in-frame clones and leaves out a portion. The sample consists of approximately 9,300 clones, about 70% of them appearing once. This specimen belongs to a study of PD-1 blockade in classical Hodgkin lymphoma. Study-wide points: CD4+ but not CD8+ TCR diversity rose significantly by C4D1.

This CDR3 contains 15 residues. The V and J ends lost 2 bases and 3 bases respectively, with 11 bases between them. Looked up from germline, CDR1 is SGHDT and CDR2 is YYEEEE. The rearrangement uses TRBV5-6 and TRBJ1-4, with D tentatively TRBD1 (5 bases). The receptor's source is a human donor with classical Hodgkin lymphoma. The input for sequencing was CD4+ T cells from blood, taken at baseline. The CDR3 here is CASSFGGAPNEKLFF. The CDR3 DNA follows: TGTGCCAGCAGCTTCGGGGGAGCCCCTAATGAAAAACTGTTTTTT.